The present T cell receptor beta chain was sequenced within a study of blood T cells in healthy people across ages. The CDR3 covers 15 residues. V shed 0 bases and J shed 10 bases, with 13 bases lying between them. Germline values: CDR1 SGHVS, CDR2 FNYEAQ. This clonotype was seen only a few times. No fewer than 6 micrograms of total RNA were isolated from every sample. Through a sample-barcoded 5' primer and a J-beta primer mix, a second PCR was run for roughly 6 to 11 cycles. TCRdb redid the calling of the 5' RACE reads with MiXCR, one entry per CDR3 protein. The table lists around 1,000,000 distinct CDR3 sequences, approximately 25% of them singletons. These sequences were also reported in another study, on T cells of mothers and their children.

This chain connects TRBV7-6 to TRBJ1-6; D gene ambiguous. The sample comprised blood. The sequence derives from a girl aged 2-10 years in good health. CDR3 residues: CASSLARVGSSPLHF. CDR3 DNA sequence: TGTGCCAGCAGCTTAGCGCGCGTAGGATCGTCACCCCTCCACTTT.